The 11 T cell receptor beta chains below were found in one sample sequenced in a study of OX40 agonist ivuxolimab in advanced cancers. The protocol was immunoSEQ multiplex PCR, while the TCRdb copy is restricted to in-frame clones and leaves out a portion. The data contain about 79,000 clones, about 95% of them seen just once; the ten biggest clones take up over 8.5%. This sample comprised CD4+ or CD8+ T cells sorted from blood, obtained in a trial of the OX40 agonist ivuxolimab. The receptor set was obtained from an adult with an advanced solid tumor such as melanoma, head and neck, liver or kidney cancer.

The chain combines TRBV18 with TRBJ2-7; 7 nucleotides match TRBD1. Germline assignment: CDR1 KGHSH and CDR2 LQKENI. The CDR3 extends over 14 amino acids. The V segment lost 2 bases and the J segment 4 bases; nucleotides outside the gene matches: 5. CDR3 nucleotides: TGTGCCAGCTCACCATGGGGACAGCATTACGAGCAGTACTTC. It is translated as CASSPWGQHYEQYF.

The CDR3 nucleotides are TGTGCCAGCAGTTACTCCATGGATACGCAGTATTTT. Protein sequence: CASSYSMDTQYF. V and J are TRBV6-6 and TRBJ2-3; no reliable D call. Germline CDR1 is MNHNY and CDR2 is SVGAGI (reference sequence). The CDR3 contains 12 residues. V was shortened by 0 bases and J by 6 bases, with 4 bases between the two germline ends.

The chain carries TRBV7-3 and TRBJ2-5, with TRBD1 matching over 11 bases. Losses at the gene ends were 3 bases for V and 2 bases for J; bases not matched to a gene: 2. The CDR3 has 15 amino acids. Germline V gives CDR1 SGHTA, CDR2 FQGTGA. CDR3 bases: TGTGCCAGCAGCTTTGGGACAGGGGGTCAAGAGACCCAGTACTTC. Its protein is CASSFGTGGQETQYF.

This chain links TRBV5-6 with TRBJ2-2, with D possibly being TRBD1 (6 bases). The CDR3 consists of 16 residues. Trimming removed 1 base from V and 5 bases from J, with 15 bases in between. CDR1 and CDR2 from the germline V gene are SGHDT and YYEEEE. CDR3 DNA: TGTGCCAGCAGCTTGATTGTGGGGGCTCGAACCGGGGAGCTGTTTTTT. Protein: CASSLIVGARTGELFF.

The rearrangement uses TRBV28 and TRBJ1-1; 7 bases map to TRBD1. V dropped 3 bases and J dropped 2; count of bases not matched to a gene: 3. Germline assignment: CDR1 MDHEN and CDR2 SYDVKM. The CDR3 loop spans 14 amino acids. CDR3 DNA: TGTGCCAGCAGTTTGCAGGGGGTAAACACTGAAGCTTTCTTT. Its protein is CASSLQGVNTEAFF.

This clone showed up just a few times. This chain joins TRBV9 and TRBJ1-1, with D unresolved. With 0 bases removed from V and 1 base from J, the gap between germline ends came to 4 bases. Germline CDR1 and CDR2: SGDLS and YYNGEE. CDR3 length equals 13 residues. CDR3 loop: CASSVDGNTEAFF. In DNA, the CDR3 is TGTGCCAGCAGCGTAGATGGGAACACTGAAGCTTTCTTT.

The rearrangement joins TRBV7-9 to TRBJ2-7, with D perhaps TRBD1 or TRBD2 (5 bases each). The V and J ends lost 1 base and 3 bases respectively, with 13 bases between them. The CDR3 spans 15 residues. Germline V CDR1 and CDR2: SEHNR, FQNEAQ (reference sequence). Written as DNA, the CDR3 is TGTGCCAGCAGCTTAGTCCGGGACGGCTTCTACGAGCAGTACTTC. Residues: CASSLVRDGFYEQYF.

The gene calls are TRBV4-3 and TRBJ2-1; D is unclear. V was shortened by 0 bases and J by 0 bases, with 15 bases between the two germline ends. This CDR3 contains 18 residues. The V gene's germline CDR1 is LGHNA and CDR2 YSLEER. CDR3 in amino acids: CASSQDPLMLSSYNEQFF. The CDR3 region has the DNA TGCGCCAGCAGCCAAGACCCCCTTATGTTGAGCTCCTACAATGAGCAGTTCTTC.

The genes are TRBV7-2 and TRBJ1-3, with D perhaps TRBD1 (5 bases). The CDR3 has 17 amino acids. CDR1 SGHTA and CDR2 FQGNSA come from the germline V gene. V shed 7 bases and J shed 0 bases, with 19 bases lying between them. CDR3 protein: CASTIGGGIGSGNTIYF. CDR3 coding DNA: TGTGCCAGCACCATCGGCGGGGGGATTGGCTCTGGAAACACCATATATTTT.

V and J are TRBV7-3 and TRBJ2-2; the D gene could be TRBD1 or TRBD2 (5 bases each). This CDR3 spans 17 amino acids. Per the germline V gene, CDR1 is SGHTA and CDR2 is FQGTGA. V lost 5 bases and J 1 base, leaving 17 bases between the germline ends. In nucleotides, the CDR3 is TGTGCCAGCAGCCCAATACCCGGGACCGTGAACACCGGGGAGCTGTTTTTT. It specifies CASSPIPGTVNTGELFF. Using reference TRBV7-3 and TRBJ2-2 for the parts outside the CDR3, the full variable domain is GAGVSQTPSNKVTEKGKYVELRCDPISGHTALYWYRQSLGQGPEFLIYFQGTGAADDSGLPNDRFFAVRPEGSVSTLKIQRTERGDSAVYLCASSPIPGTVNTGELFFGEGSRLTVL.

This rearrangement joins TRBV7-9 to TRBJ2-3, with D perhaps matching TRBD1 (5 bases). The CDR3 sequence is 15 residues long. CDR1 SEHNR and CDR2 FQNEAQ come from the germline V gene (reference sequence). Between the trimmed V and J ends, which lost 5 bases and 2 bases, there was a span of 14 bases. The DNA of the CDR3 is TGTGCCAGCAGCCCCCCAGGGCACGACACAGATACGCAGTATTTT. Translation: CASSPPGHDTDTQYF.